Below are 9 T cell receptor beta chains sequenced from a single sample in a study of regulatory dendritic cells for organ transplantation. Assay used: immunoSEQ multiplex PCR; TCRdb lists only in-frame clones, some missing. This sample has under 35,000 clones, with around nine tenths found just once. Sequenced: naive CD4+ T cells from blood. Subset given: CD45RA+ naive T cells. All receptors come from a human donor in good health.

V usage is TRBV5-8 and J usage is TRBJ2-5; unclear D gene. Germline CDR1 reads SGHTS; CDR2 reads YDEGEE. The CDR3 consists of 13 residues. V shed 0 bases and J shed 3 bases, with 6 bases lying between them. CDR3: CASSLGRKETQYF. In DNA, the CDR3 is TGTGCCAGCAGCTTGGGCAGGAAAGAGACCCAGTACTTC.

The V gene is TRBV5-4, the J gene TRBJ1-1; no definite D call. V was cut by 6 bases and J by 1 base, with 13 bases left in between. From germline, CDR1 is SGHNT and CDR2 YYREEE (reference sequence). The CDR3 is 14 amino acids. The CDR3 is CASTSGARNTEAFF. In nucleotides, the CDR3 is TGTGCCAGCACCTCAGGAGCGAGGAACACTGAAGCTTTCTTT.

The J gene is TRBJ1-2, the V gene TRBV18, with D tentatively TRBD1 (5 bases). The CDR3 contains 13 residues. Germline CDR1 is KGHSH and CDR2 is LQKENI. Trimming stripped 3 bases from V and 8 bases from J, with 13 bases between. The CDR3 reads CASSPSRDDGYTF. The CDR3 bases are TGTGCCAGCTCACCCAGCAGGGATGACGGCTACACCTTC.

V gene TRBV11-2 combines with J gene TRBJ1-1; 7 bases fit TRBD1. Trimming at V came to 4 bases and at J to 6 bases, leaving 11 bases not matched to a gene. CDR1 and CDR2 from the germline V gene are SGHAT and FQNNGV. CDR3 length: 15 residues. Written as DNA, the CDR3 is TGTGCCAGCAGCTCAATAAAACAGGGGACCGCTGAAGCTTTCTTT. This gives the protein CASSSIKQGTAEAFF.

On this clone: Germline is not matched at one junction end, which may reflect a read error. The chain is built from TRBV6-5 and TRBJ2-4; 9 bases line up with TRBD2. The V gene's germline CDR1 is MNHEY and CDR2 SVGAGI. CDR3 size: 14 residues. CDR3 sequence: CASSRGLAQNIQYF. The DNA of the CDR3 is TGTGCCAGCAGTCGGGGACTAGCCCAAAACATTCAGTACTTC.

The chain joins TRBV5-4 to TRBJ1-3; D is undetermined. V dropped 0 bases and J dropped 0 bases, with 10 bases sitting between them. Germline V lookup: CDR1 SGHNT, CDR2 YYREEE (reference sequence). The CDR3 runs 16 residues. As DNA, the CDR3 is TGTGCCAGCAGCTTGGACCCCCGGGGCTCTGGAAACACCATATATTTT. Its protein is CASSLDPRGSGNTIYF. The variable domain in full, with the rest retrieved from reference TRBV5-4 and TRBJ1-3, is ETGVTQSPTHLIKTRGQQVTLRCSSQSGHNTVSWYQQALGQGPQFIFQYYREEENGRGNFPPRFSGLQFPNYSSELNVNALELDDSALYLCASSLDPRGSGNTIYFGEGSWLTVV.

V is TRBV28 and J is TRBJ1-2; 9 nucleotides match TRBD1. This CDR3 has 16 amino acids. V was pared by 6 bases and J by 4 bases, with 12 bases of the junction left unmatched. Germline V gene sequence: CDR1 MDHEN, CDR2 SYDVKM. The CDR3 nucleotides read TGTGCCAGCAGCACTCCGGGACAGGGCGTTTTCTATGGCTACACCTTC. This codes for CASSTPGQGVFYGYTF.

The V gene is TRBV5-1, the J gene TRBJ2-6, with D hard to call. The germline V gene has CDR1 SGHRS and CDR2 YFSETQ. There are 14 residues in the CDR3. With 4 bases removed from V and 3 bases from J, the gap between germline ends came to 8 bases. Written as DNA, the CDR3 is TGCGCCAGCAGCGTTTTGAGTGGGGCCAACGTCCTGACTTTC. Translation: CASSVLSGANVLTF. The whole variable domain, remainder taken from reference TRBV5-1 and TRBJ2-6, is KAGVTQTPRYLIKTRGQQVTLSCSPISGHRSVSWYQQTPGQGLQFLFEYFSETQRNKGNFPGRFSGRQFSNSRSEMNVSTLELGDSALYLCASSVLSGANVLTFGAGSRLTVL.

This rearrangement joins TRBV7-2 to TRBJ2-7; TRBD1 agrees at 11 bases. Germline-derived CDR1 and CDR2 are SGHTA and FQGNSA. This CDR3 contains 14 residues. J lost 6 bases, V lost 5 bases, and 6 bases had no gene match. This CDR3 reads CASSPDRGRPEQYF. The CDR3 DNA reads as TGTGCCAGCAGCCCGGACAGGGGGCGGCCCGAGCAGTACTTC.